This TCR beta chain originates from a study of blood T cells in healthy people across ages. A second PCR of 7 to 11 cycles used a sample-barcoded 5' primer and a J-beta primer mix. TCRdb redid the calling of the 5' RACE reads with MiXCR, one entry per CDR3 protein. The data show hundreds of thousands of distinct CDR3 sequences, under 70% seen once. The sample taken for sequencing was blood. This TCR derives from a man between 60 and 75 years old in good health.

Here the CDR3 DNA reads TGTGCCAGCAGCTTAGGGCAGGGAGGATTGCAAGAGACCCAGTACTTC. Encoded protein: CASSLGQGGLQETQYF. V usage is TRBV7-9 and J usage is TRBJ2-5; maybe TRBD2 (6 bases). Germline-derived CDR1 and CDR2 are SEHNR and FQNEAQ (reference sequence). This CDR3 is 16 amino acids long. V shed 1 base and J shed 2 bases, with 14 bases lying between them.